This T cell receptor beta chain is drawn from a study of T-cell memory formation after mild COVID-19. About the research overall: TCR clusters were mostly confined to one donor each. Findings of the study overall: Confirmation of SARS-CoV-2 specificity was lacking for second-wave clones peaking day 37. CD4+ clones that contracted lay mainly in CM and EM; CD8+ ones lay in EMRA. The pre-infection memory compartment contained some responding clones, suggesting cross-reactive memory joined.

A remark on this clonotype: Its antigen is not known.

TCRdb itself ran the 5' RACE reads through MiXCR, one entry per CDR3 protein. This table holds a few hundred thousand distinct CDR3 sequences, 15% to 20% found once. Germline V gene data show CDR1 as DFQATT and CDR2 as SNEGSKA (reference sequence). Trimming left V 0 bases short and J 2 bases short, with 11 bases between. This CDR3 has 14 residues. This rearrangement joins TRBV20-1 to TRBJ2-7; D unresolved. The receptor was isolated from a man younger than 35 who had mild COVID-19 (a few samples of this study predate the infection). Cell type and time point are not known. Material for sequencing was PBMCs or a T cell subset sorted from them (not recorded which). The CDR3 DNA is TGCAGTGCTAGAGACTTATCCAAGCCCTACGAGCAGTACGTC. Translated, it gives CSARDLSKPYEQYV.